A selection of T cell receptor beta chains follows, all from one sample in a study of blood T cell repertoires in COVID-19. Clones were sequenced by immunoSEQ multiplex PCR, and TCRdb holds only the in-frame ones, with some missing. Here the sample spans about 53,000 clones, about nine tenths being singletons. Material for sequencing was peripheral blood. Receptors originate from a man older than 75 with acute or convalescent COVID-19. CDR3s include the opening cysteine and the closing phenylalanine or tryptophan. The order of the fields is D gene, clone size, J gene, V gene, CDR3 protein, CDR3 DNA. D genes are given only for firm matches. Some rows have no size entry. The others give once, few or many, or a class for an expanded clone.

D gene: .
clone size: .
J gene: TRBJ1-1
V gene: TRBV19
CDR3 protein: CASSTQGNTEAFF
CDR3 DNA: TGTGCCAGTAGTACCCAGGGGAACACTGAAGCTTTCTTT

D gene: .
clone size: .
J gene: TRBJ1-2
V gene: TRBV7-8
CDR3 protein: CASSSNRDGLRGYTF
CDR3 DNA: TGTGCCAGCAGTTCAAACAGGGATGGGTTGCGAGGCTACACCTTC

D gene: .
clone size: .
J gene: TRBJ2-5
V gene: TRBV10-1
CDR3 protein: CASSEAGVQETQYF
CDR3 DNA: TGCGCCAGCAGTGAAGCAGGGGTCCAAGAGACCCAGTACTTC

D gene: TRBD2
clone size: .
J gene: TRBJ2-5
V gene: TRBV15
CDR3 protein: CATSRELAGPGTQYF
CDR3 DNA: TGTGCCACCAGCAGAGAACTAGCGGGGCCGGGGACCCAGTACTTC

D gene: TRBD1
clone size: .
J gene: TRBJ2-7
V gene: TRBV5-1
CDR3 protein: CASSTDRGRSYEQYF
CDR3 DNA: TGCGCCAGCAGCACGGACAGGGGGCGGTCCTACGAGCAGTACTTC

D gene: .
clone size: .
J gene: TRBJ1-2
V gene: TRBV29-1
CDR3 protein: CSVAGVQGIFNYGYTF
CDR3 DNA: TGCAGCGTAGCGGGAGTACAGGGTATATTCAACTATGGCTACACCTTC

D gene: TRBD1
clone size: once
J gene: TRBJ1-1
V gene: TRBV30
CDR3 protein: CAWTTTGAITNTEAFF
CDR3 DNA: TGTGCCTGGACTACGACAGGGGCGATAACTAACACTGAAGCTTTCTTT

D gene: .
clone size: .
J gene: TRBJ2-2
V gene: TRBV6-5
CDR3 protein: CATQGGVGPGELFF
CDR3 DNA: TGTGCCACCCAAGGGGGTGTGGGGCCCGGGGAGCTGTTTTTT

D gene: .
clone size: .
J gene: TRBJ1-4
V gene: TRBV5-1
CDR3 protein: CASSGGRISEKLFF
CDR3 DNA: TGCGCCAGCAGCGGGGGCAGGATATCCGAAAAACTGTTTTTT

D gene: TRBD1
clone size: .
J gene: TRBJ2-7
V gene: TRBV7-3
CDR3 protein: CASSLYGTGRIYEQYF
CDR3 DNA: TGTGCCAGCAGCCTGTACGGGACAGGGAGAATCTACGAGCAGTACTTC

D gene: .
clone size: .
J gene: TRBJ2-2
V gene: TRBV6-5
CDR3 protein: CASTSGGFTGELFF
CDR3 DNA: TGTGCCAGCACCTCTGGCGGGTTCACCGGGGAGCTGTTTTTT

D gene: TRBD1
clone size: .
J gene: TRBJ1-2
V gene: TRBV6-5
CDR3 protein: CASSLRTGHYGYTF
CDR3 DNA: TGTGCCAGCAGTCTCCGGACAGGGCACTATGGCTACACCTTC

D gene: .
clone size: .
J gene: TRBJ1-4
V gene: TRBV29-1
CDR3 protein: CSANRQSGKLFF
CDR3 DNA: TGCAGCGCAAATAGACAGTCGGGTAAACTGTTTTTT

D gene: TRBD1
clone size: .
J gene: TRBJ2-5
V gene: TRBV12-5
CDR3 protein: CASGSRGQGDETQYF
CDR3 DNA: TGTGCTAGTGGTAGTCGGGGACAGGGGGATGAGACCCAGTACTTC

D gene: TRBD2
clone size: .
J gene: TRBJ2-1
V gene: TRBV5-1
CDR3 protein: CASSPTSGLQGNEQFF
CDR3 DNA: TGCGCCAGCAGCCCCACGTCGGGACTACAAGGGAATGAGCAGTTCTTC

D gene: TRBD1
clone size: .
J gene: TRBJ2-7
V gene: TRBV10-3
CDR3 protein: CAISEGQGTYEQYF
CDR3 DNA: TGTGCCATCAGTGAGGGACAGGGTACCTACGAGCAGTACTTC

D gene: .
clone size: .
J gene: TRBJ2-3
V gene: TRBV11-2
CDR3 protein: CASEWAGRGTDTQYF
CDR3 DNA: TGTGCCAGTGAGTGGGCAGGGCGCGGCACAGATACGCAGTATTTT

D gene: .
clone size: .
J gene: TRBJ2-3
V gene: TRBV21-1
CDR3 protein: CASSEQQRFVVGGTDTQYF
CDR3 DNA: TGTGCCAGCAGCGAGCAGCAAAGATTTGTAGTCGGGGGCACAGATACGCAGTATTTT

D gene: TRBD1
clone size: .
J gene: TRBJ1-1
V gene: TRBV5-4
CDR3 protein: CATPLAGGTEAFF
CDR3 DNA: TGTGCCACCCCATTGGCAGGGGGCACTGAAGCTTTCTTT

D gene: TRBD1
clone size: .
J gene: TRBJ1-1
V gene: TRBV9
CDR3 protein: CASSVAPGGAVMNTEAFF
CDR3 DNA: TGTGCCAGCAGCGTAGCTCCAGGGGGCGCGGTAATGAACACTGAAGCTTTCTTT

D gene: .
clone size: .
J gene: TRBJ1-1
V gene: TRBV27
CDR3 protein: CASSLNPDRITEAFF
CDR3 DNA: TGTGCCAGCAGTTTAAACCCCGACAGGATAACTGAAGCTTTCTTT

D gene: .
clone size: .
J gene: TRBJ2-7
V gene: TRBV5-1
CDR3 protein: CASSSDSTSYEQYF
CDR3 DNA: TGCGCCAGCAGCTCAGACTCCACCTCCTACGAGCAGTACTTC

D gene: .
clone size: once
J gene: TRBJ1-2
V gene: TRBV5-4
CDR3 protein: CASSKFSGGVYGYTF
CDR3 DNA: TGTGCCAGCAGCAAATTCTCGGGGGGCGTCTATGGCTACACCTTC

D gene: TRBD1
clone size: .
J gene: TRBJ1-6
V gene: TRBV4-3
CDR3 protein: CASSARAGTGNSYNSPLHF
CDR3 DNA: TGCGCCAGCAGCGCTCGTGCCGGGACAGGGAACTCCTATAATTCACCCCTCCACTTT

D gene: TRBD1
clone size: .
J gene: TRBJ1-1
V gene: TRBV5-6
CDR3 protein: CASSLSDREAFF
CDR3 DNA: TGTGCCAGCAGCTTGTCGGACAGGGAAGCTTTCTTT

D gene: .
clone size: .
J gene: TRBJ1-5
V gene: TRBV2
CDR3 protein: CASRLGGTSNQPQHF
CDR3 DNA: TGTGCCAGCCGTTTGGGCGGGACCTCAAATCAGCCCCAGCATTTT

D gene: TRBD2
clone size: .
J gene: TRBJ2-3
V gene: TRBV6-5
CDR3 protein: CASSYNSGARTDTQYF
CDR3 DNA: TGTGCCAGCAGTTACAATAGCGGGGCCCGCACAGATACGCAGTATTTT

D gene: TRBD2
clone size: .
J gene: TRBJ2-3
V gene: TRBV7-6
CDR3 protein: CASSLGLAGGISDTQYF
CDR3 DNA: TGTGCCAGCAGCTTAGGGTTGGCGGGGGGCATTTCAGATACGCAGTATTTT

D gene: .
clone size: .
J gene: TRBJ2-1
V gene: TRBV10-2
CDR3 protein: CATRDSPYNEQFF
CDR3 DNA: TGCGCCACCCGGGACTCTCCATACAATGAGCAGTTCTTC

D gene: .
clone size: .
J gene: TRBJ2-3
V gene: TRBV25-1
CDR3 protein: CASRTGVLSTDTQYF
CDR3 DNA: TGTGCCAGCAGGACGGGGGTTTTGAGCACAGATACGCAGTATTTT

D gene: TRBD1
clone size: .
J gene: TRBJ1-2
V gene: TRBV5-1
CDR3 protein: CASSLEGQNYGYTF
CDR3 DNA: TGCGCCAGCAGCTTGGAGGGACAGAACTATGGCTACACCTTC

D gene: TRBD1
clone size: .
J gene: TRBJ2-1
V gene: TRBV6-5
CDR3 protein: CASSRPGTGGHEQFF
CDR3 DNA: TGTGCCAGCAGTAGACCCGGGACAGGGGGACATGAGCAGTTCTTC

D gene: .
clone size: .
J gene: TRBJ2-5
V gene: TRBV5-5
CDR3 protein: CASTYSPSQETQYF
CDR3 DNA: TGTGCCAGCACCTATAGCCCGTCCCAAGAGACCCAGTACTTC

D gene: TRBD1
clone size: .
J gene: TRBJ1-1
V gene: TRBV14
CDR3 protein: CASSRTGGTEAFF
CDR3 DNA: TGTGCCAGCAGTCGAACAGGGGGCACTGAAGCTTTCTTT

D gene: TRBD2
clone size: .
J gene: TRBJ2-3
V gene: TRBV30
CDR3 protein: CAWSPEGRGIIIDTQYF
CDR3 DNA: TGTGCCTGGAGTCCGGAGGGGAGGGGCATTATCATAGATACGCAGTATTTT

D gene: .
clone size: .
J gene: TRBJ2-2
V gene: TRBV7-9
CDR3 protein: CASSVDSPTGELFF
CDR3 DNA: TGTGCCAGCAGCGTAGACAGCCCCACCGGGGAGCTGTTTTTT

D gene: .
clone size: .
J gene: TRBJ1-5
V gene: TRBV19
CDR3 protein: CASIHTLSGSPGNQPQHF
CDR3 DNA: TGTGCCAGTATCCATACCCTCTCGGGATCCCCAGGCAATCAGCCCCAGCATTTT

D gene: TRBD1
clone size: once
J gene: TRBJ2-7
V gene: TRBV30
CDR3 protein: CAWSVPGTGPYEQYF
CDR3 DNA: TGTGCCTGGAGTGTACCCGGGACAGGGCCCTACGAGCAGTACTTC

D gene: TRBD1
clone size: .
J gene: TRBJ1-2
V gene: TRBV30
CDR3 protein: CAWSETGGPNYGYTF
CDR3 DNA: TGTGCCTGGAGCGAAACAGGGGGACCAAACTATGGCTACACCTTC

D gene: .
clone size: .
J gene: TRBJ2-2
V gene: TRBV25-1
CDR3 protein: CASMGHRSTGELFF
CDR3 DNA: TGTGCCAGCATGGGACATCGAAGCACCGGGGAGCTGTTTTTT

D gene: TRBD1
clone size: once
J gene: TRBJ2-5
V gene: TRBV9
CDR3 protein: CASSVVGQGTQETQYF
CDR3 DNA: TGTGCCAGCAGCGTAGTAGGACAGGGAACCCAAGAGACCCAGTACTTC

D gene: TRBD2
clone size: once
J gene: TRBJ2-1
V gene: TRBV6-1
CDR3 protein: CASSEGRTSGFYNEQFF
CDR3 DNA: TGTGCCAGCAGTGAAGGAAGGACTAGCGGGTTCTACAATGAGCAGTTCTTC

D gene: TRBD2
clone size: once
J gene: TRBJ2-5
V gene: TRBV6-2/TRBV6-3
CDR3 protein: CASSYGHPAGGRETQYF
CDR3 DNA: TGTGCCAGCAGTTACGGCCATCCAGCGGGGGGGCGGGAGACCCAGTACTTC

D gene: .
clone size: .
J gene: TRBJ1-5
V gene: TRBV4-1
CDR3 protein: CASSQRLSNQPQHF
CDR3 DNA: TGCGCCAGCAGCCAACGGTTAAGCAATCAGCCCCAGCATTTT